The next 10 T cell receptor beta chains were all read from a single sample in a study of cytomegalovirus exposure and HLA in healthy donors. PCR primers comprised 60 Vbeta and 13 Jbeta primers. TCRdb's copy holds only in-frame clones and misses some; the assay was immunoSEQ multiplex PCR. Here the sample table reports some 120,000 clones. Sequences were obtained from PBMCs. These receptors were taken from a woman aged 55-70 years in good health and CMV-seronegative.

The rearrangement links TRBV7-2 to TRBJ1-2; 9 bases are shared with TRBD1. Germline trimming cut 3 bases from V and 4 bases from J; bases unmatched to any gene: 3. There are 14 residues in the CDR3. Germline V gene lookup returns CDR1 SGHTA and CDR2 FQGNSA. The CDR3 here is CASSFGQGSYGYTF. The CDR3, as DNA: TGTGCCAGCAGCTTCGGACAGGGGAGCTATGGCTACACCTTC.

The V call is TRBV18, the J call TRBJ2-7, with D perhaps matching TRBD1 (6 bases). With 2 bases removed from V and 1 base from J, the gap between germline ends came to 9 bases. The CDR3 has 14 residues. Per germline, CDR1 KGHSH and CDR2 LQKENI. The CDR3 protein is CASSPRTVSYEQYF. CDR3 nucleotide sequence: TGTGCCAGCTCACCAAGGACAGTTTCCTACGAGCAGTACTTC.

The chain uses TRBV18 and TRBJ1-2; 9 nucleotides line up with TRBD1. V lost 6 bases and J lost 3; bases outside the gene matches: 8. The germline V gene encodes CDR1 KGHSH and CDR2 LQKENI. The CDR3 is 15 residues long. This CDR3 reads CASSRKQGADYGYTF. The DNA of the CDR3 is TGTGCCAGCTCCCGCAAACAGGGGGCGGACTATGGCTACACCTTC.

V usage is TRBV2 and J usage is TRBJ1-3; 7 bases fit TRBD1. Germline V gene lookup returns CDR1 SNHLY and CDR2 FYNNEI. The V and J ends lost 11 bases and 0 bases, in that order; junction bases with no gene match: 19. The CDR3 has 18 residues. Here the CDR3 reads CAPQARGTENCSGNTIYF. The CDR3 DNA reads TGTGCCCCCCAAGCTAGGGGGACAGAGAACTGCTCTGGAAACACCATATATTTT.

The V call is TRBV27, the J call TRBJ1-1; D is uncertain. Germline CDR1 reads MNHEY; CDR2 reads SMNVEV (reference sequence). The CDR3 has 15 residues. Trimming pared 5 bases from V and 0 bases from J, leaving 13 bases between. The CDR3 is CASSVSGTLNTEAFF. CDR3 in DNA: TGTGCCAGCAGTGTGTCAGGTACCTTGAACACTGAAGCTTTCTTT.

The chain links TRBV7-2 to TRBJ2-1, with 11 bases fitting TRBD2. The CDR3 contains 16 residues. The V segment lost 10 bases and the J segment 3 bases; nucleotides outside the gene matches: 11. Germline-derived CDR1 and CDR2 are SGHTA and FQGNSA. This CDR3 reads CATVAGGVMSYNEQFF. The CDR3 bases are TGTGCCACCGTAGCGGGAGGGGTAATGAGCTACAATGAGCAGTTCTTC.

The chain is built from TRBV4-1 and TRBJ2-7; D is possibly TRBD2 (6 bases). The length of the CDR3 is 16 residues. CDR1 is MGHRA and CDR2 is YSYEKL in the germline V gene. The ends were cut back, 0 bases at V and 3 bases at J, with 15 bases in the middle. DNA of the CDR3: TGCGCCAGCAGCCAAGAGCCGGGACTCGATAACTACGAGCAGTACTTC. This translates into CASSQEPGLDNYEQYF.

The gene calls are TRBV11-1 and TRBJ1-1; D is undetermined. Per the germline V gene, CDR1 is SGHAT and CDR2 is FQDESV (reference sequence). This CDR3 is built from 15 residues. V lost 4 bases and J lost 4, with 16 bases in between. The CDR3 coding sequence is TGTGCCAGCAGCTCCGGACGGGCACGGGGCACTGAAGCTTTCTTT. Translating gives CASSSGRARGTEAFF.

This sequence joins TRBV6-5 and TRBJ1-1, with 7 bases that match TRBD1. CDR1 MNHEY and CDR2 SVGAGI come from the germline V gene. This CDR3 contains 14 residues. J lost 3 bases, V lost 2 bases, and 3 bases had no gene match. The CDR3: CASSYRDRYTEAFF. In nucleotides, the CDR3 is TGTGCCAGCAGTTACAGGGACAGATACACTGAAGCTTTCTTT.

This chain joins TRBV5-4 and TRBJ1-6; 7 bases match TRBD1. The trim removed 5 bases at V and 7 bases at J, leaving 6 bases unmatched. CDR1 and CDR2 (germline): SGHNT, YYREEE (reference sequence). The CDR3 extends over 14 amino acids. CDR3 nucleotide sequence: TGTGCCAGCAGGCCGGGACAGCCGAATTCACCCCTCCACTTT. It codes for CASRPGQPNSPLHF.